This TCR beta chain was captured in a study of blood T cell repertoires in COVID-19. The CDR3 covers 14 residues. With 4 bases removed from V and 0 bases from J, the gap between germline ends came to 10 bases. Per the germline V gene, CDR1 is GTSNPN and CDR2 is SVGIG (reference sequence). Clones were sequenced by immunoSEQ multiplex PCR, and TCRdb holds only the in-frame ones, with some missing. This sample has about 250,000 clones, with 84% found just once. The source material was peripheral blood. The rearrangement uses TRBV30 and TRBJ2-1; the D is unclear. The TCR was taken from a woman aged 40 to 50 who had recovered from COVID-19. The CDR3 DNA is TGTGCCTGGAACTCAGGTTTCTCCTACAATGAGCAGTTCTTC. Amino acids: CAWNSGFSYNEQFF.